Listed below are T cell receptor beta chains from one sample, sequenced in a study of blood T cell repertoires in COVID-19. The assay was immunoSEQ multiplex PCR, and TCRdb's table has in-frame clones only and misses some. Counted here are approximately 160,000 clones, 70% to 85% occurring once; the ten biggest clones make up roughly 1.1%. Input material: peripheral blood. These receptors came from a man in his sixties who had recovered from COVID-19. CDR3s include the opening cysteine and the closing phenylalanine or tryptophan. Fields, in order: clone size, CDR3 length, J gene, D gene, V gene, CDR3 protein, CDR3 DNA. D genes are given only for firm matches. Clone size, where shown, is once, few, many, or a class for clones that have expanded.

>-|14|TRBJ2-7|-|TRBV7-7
CASSRGPGGYEQYF
TGTGCTAGCAGCCGGGGGCCGGGGGGATACGAGCAGTACTTC
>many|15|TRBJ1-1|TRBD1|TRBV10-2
CASSPGTGVNTEAFF
TGCGCCAGCAGTCCCGGGACAGGGGTGAACACTGAAGCTTTCTTT
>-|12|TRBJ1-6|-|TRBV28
CASHTGNSPLHF
TGTGCCAGCCATACAGGGAATTCACCCCTCCACTTT
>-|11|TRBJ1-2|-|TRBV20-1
CSAKGRDGYTF
TGCAGTGCTAAAGGGAGGGATGGCTACACCTTC
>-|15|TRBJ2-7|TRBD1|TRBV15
CATSEGTGEDYEQYF
TGTGCCACCAGCGAAGGAACAGGGGAAGACTACGAGCAGTACTTC
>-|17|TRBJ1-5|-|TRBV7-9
CASSLGSDRFSNQPQHF
TGTGCCAGCAGCTTAGGATCAGACAGGTTTAGCAATCAGCCCCAGCATTTT
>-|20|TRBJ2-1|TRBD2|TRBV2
CASSEVGAYESSGGYNEQFF
TGTGCCAGCAGTGAAGTGGGGGCCTACGAATCTAGCGGGGGGTACAATGAGCAGTTCTTC
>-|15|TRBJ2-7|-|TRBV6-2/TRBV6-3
CASSYGAVDTYEQYF
TGTGCCAGCAGTTACGGGGCCGTCGATACCTACGAGCAGTACTTC
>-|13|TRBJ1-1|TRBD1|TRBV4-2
CASSKGTEAEAFF
TGTGCCAGCAGCAAGGGGACAGAGGCTGAAGCTTTCTTT
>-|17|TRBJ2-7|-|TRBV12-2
CASRLARTATGVCEQYF
TGTGCAAGTCGCTTAGCGCGTACAGCGACGGGGGTTTGCGAGCAGTACTTC
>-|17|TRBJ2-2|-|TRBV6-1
CASSEIMGAQNTGELFF
TGTGCCAGCAGTGAAATCATGGGGGCGCAGAACACCGGGGAGCTGTTTTTT
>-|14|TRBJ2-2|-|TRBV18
CASSPGSEVGELFF
TGTGCCAGCTCACCCGGATCCGAGGTCGGGGAGCTGTTTTTT
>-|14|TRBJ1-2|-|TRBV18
CASSPPAANYGYTF
TGTGCCAGCTCACCACCGGCAGCTAACTATGGCTACACCTTC
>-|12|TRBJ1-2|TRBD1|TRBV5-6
CASSLGTAEGTF
TGTGCCAGCAGCCTCGGGACAGCCGAGGGCACCTTC
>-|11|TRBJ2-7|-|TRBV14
CASSDHAGQYF
TGTGCCAGCAGCGACCACGCAGGGCAGTACTTC
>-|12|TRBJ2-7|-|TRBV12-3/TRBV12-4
CASRGHSYEQYF
TGTGCCAGCAGGGGACACTCCTACGAGCAGTACTTC
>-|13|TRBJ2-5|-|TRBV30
CAWSVTGRETQYF
TGTGCCTGGAGTGTTACAGGGAGAGAGACCCAGTACTTC
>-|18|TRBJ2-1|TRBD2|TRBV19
CASSTPAASGEAPMRQFF
TGTGCCAGTAGTACTCCCGCCGCGAGCGGGGAAGCCCCAATGAGGCAGTTCTTC
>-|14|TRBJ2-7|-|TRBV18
CASSPGGDSYEQYF
TGTGCCAGCTCACCAGGAGGGGATTCCTACGAGCAGTACTTC
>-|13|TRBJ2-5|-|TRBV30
CAWSVGDQETQYF
TGTGCCTGGAGTGTAGGGGATCAAGAGACCCAGTACTTC